This paragraph covers one T cell receptor beta chain sequence. Its antigen is unknown. A second PCR, run for roughly 7 to 12 cycles, used a sample-barcoded 5' primer plus a J-beta primer mix. In TCRdb, the 5' RACE reads were re-called with MiXCR into one record per CDR3 protein. The repertoire includes roughly 1,500,000 distinct CDR3 sequences, 35% to 45% of them detected once, and 7.9% sits in the top ten. The data were obtained in a study of blood T cells in healthy people across ages. Study overall: About one barcoded beta molecule per two T cells was captured by template switching.

General study results and limits: With age, beta diversity per million T cells declined roughly linearly, significantly by around 43. Donor CMV status, an unknown factor, possibly confounded changes in expanded clonotypes.

The clonotype originates from a young woman in good health. The specimen sequenced was blood.

CDR3 coding DNA: TGCGCCAGCACCTACACCCTTGAAGCTTTCTTT. Its protein product is CASTYTLEAFF. The chain uses TRBV4-1 and TRBJ1-1; D is unclear. Per the germline V gene, CDR1 is MGHRA and CDR2 is YSYEKL. V was shortened by 7 bases and J by 7 bases, with 10 bases between the two germline ends. This CDR3 has 11 amino acids.